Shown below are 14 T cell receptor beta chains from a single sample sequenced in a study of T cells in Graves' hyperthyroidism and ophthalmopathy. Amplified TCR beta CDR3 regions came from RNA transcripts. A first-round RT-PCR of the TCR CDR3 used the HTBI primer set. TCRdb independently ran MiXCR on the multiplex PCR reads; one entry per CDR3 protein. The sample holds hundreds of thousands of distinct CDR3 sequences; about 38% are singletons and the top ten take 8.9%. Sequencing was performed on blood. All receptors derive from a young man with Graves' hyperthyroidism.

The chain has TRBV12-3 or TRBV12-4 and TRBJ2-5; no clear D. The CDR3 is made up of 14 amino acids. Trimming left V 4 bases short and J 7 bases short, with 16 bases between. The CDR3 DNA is TGTGCCAGCAGTTCCGGCGGTCCGGGTTCGACCCAGTACTTC. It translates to CASSSGGPGSTQYF.

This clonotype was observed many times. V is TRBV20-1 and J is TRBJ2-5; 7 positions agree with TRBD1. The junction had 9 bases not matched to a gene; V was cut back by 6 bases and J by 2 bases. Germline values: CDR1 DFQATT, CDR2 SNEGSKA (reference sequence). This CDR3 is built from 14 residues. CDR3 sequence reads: CSAPKTGRQETQYF. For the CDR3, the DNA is TGCAGTGCCCCAAAGACAGGGCGGCAAGAGACCCAGTACTTC.

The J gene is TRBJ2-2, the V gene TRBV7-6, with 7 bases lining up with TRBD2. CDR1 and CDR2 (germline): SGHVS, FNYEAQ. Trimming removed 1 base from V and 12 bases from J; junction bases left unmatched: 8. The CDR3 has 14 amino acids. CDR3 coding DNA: TGTGCCAGCAGCTTAGGAAGCGGGGACTTAAAGCTGTTTTTT. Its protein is CASSLGSGDLKLFF.

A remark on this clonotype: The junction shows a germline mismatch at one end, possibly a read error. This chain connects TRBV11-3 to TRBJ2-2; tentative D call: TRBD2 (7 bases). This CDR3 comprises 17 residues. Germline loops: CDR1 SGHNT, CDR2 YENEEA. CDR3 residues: CASSQVGGGQSTGELLF. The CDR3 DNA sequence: TGTGCCAGCAGCCAAGTAGGGGGAGGGCAGAGCACCGGGGAGCTGCTTTTT.

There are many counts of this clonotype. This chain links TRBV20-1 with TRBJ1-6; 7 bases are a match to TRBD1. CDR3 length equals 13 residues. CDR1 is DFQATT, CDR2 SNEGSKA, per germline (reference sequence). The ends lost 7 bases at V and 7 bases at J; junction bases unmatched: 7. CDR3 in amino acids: CSGSGTVNSPLHF. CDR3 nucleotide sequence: TGCAGTGGATCCGGGACAGTAAATTCACCCCTCCACTTT.

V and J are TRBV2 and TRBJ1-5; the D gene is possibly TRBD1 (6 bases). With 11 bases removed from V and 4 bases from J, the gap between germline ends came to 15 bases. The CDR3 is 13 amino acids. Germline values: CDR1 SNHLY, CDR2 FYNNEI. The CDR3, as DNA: TGTGCCGGGCGGACAGAGTTAAATCAGCCCCAGCATTTT. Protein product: CAGRTELNQPQHF. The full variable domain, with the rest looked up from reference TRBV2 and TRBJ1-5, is EPEVTQTPSHQVTQMGQEVILRCVPISNHLYFYWYRQILGQKVEFLVSFYNNEISEKSEIFDDQFSVERPDGSNFTLKIRSTKLEDSAMYFCAGRTELNQPQHFGDGTRLSIL.

The CDR3, as DNA: TGTGCCACCCGGGGTACAGGGACTCGGGAGCAGTACTTC. This sequence encodes CATRGTGTREQYF. The J gene is TRBJ2-7, the V gene TRBV24-1, with D possibly being TRBD1 or TRBD2 (6 bases each). The ends were cut back, 9 bases at V and 7 bases at J, with 18 bases in the middle. The germline gives CDR1 KGHDR, CDR2 SFDVKD. The CDR3 extends over 13 amino acids.

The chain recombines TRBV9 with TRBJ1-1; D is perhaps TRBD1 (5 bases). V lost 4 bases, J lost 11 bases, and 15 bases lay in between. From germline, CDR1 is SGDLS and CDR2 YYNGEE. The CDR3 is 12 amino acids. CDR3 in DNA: TGTGCCAGCAGCCCCTGGGGGGGGGGTGCTTTCTTT. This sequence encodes CASSPWGGGAFF.

The DNA of the CDR3 is TGCAGCGTTGAAGGGAGGACTCCGTACTTC. This translates into CSVEGRTPYF. The V call is TRBV29-1, the J call TRBJ2-5; TRBD2 is a possible D gene (5 bases). This CDR3 has 10 residues. Germline CDR1 is SQVTM and CDR2 is ANQGSEA. V was shortened by 1 base and J by 13 bases, with 10 bases between the two germline ends.

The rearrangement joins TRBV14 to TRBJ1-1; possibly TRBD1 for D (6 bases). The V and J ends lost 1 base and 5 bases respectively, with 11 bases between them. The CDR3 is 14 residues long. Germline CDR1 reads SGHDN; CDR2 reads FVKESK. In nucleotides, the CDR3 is TGTGCCAGCAGCCAAGCCCTCAGGGGAACTGAAGCTTTCTTT. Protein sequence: CASSQALRGTEAFF.

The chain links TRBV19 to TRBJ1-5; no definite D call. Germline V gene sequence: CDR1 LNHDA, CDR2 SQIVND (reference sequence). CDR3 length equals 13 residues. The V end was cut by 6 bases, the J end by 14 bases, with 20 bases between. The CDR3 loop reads CASSRDSPQDEHF. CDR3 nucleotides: TGTGCCAGTAGCCGAGACTCCCCGCAGGACGAGCATTTT. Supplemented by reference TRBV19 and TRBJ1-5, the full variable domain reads DGGITQSPKYLFRKEGQNVTLSCEQNLNHDAMYWYRQDPGQGLRLIYYSQIVNDFQKGDIAEGYSVSREKKESFPLTVTSAQKNPTAFYLCASSRDSPQDEHFGDGTRLSIL.

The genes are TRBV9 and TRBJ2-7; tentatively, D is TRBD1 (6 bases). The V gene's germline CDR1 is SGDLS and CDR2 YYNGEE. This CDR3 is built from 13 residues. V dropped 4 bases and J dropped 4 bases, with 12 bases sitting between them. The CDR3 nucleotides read TGTGCCAGCAGCACAGGGTTCTTGTACGAGCAGTACTTC. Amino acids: CASSTGFLYEQYF. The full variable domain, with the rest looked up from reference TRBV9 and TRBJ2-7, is DSGVTQTPKHLITATGQRVTLRCSPRSGDLSVYWYQQSLDQGLQFLIQYYNGEERAKGNILERFSAQQFPDLHSELNLSSLELGDSALYFCASSTGFLYEQYFGPGTRLTVT.

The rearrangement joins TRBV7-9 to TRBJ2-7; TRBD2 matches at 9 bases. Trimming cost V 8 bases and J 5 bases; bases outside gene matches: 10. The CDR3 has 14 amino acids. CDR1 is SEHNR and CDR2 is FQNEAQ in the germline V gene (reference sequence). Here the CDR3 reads CASGGGAFADEQYF. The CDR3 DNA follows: TGTGCCAGCGGCGGGGGGGCCTTTGCCGACGAGCAGTACTTC.

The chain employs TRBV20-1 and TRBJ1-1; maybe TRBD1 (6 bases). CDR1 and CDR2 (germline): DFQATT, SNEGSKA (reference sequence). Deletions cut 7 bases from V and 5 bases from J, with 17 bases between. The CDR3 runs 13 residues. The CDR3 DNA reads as TGCAGTGGCACCAACAGGGCGGGGACTGAAGCTTTCTTT. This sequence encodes CSGTNRAGTEAFF.